This TCR beta chain is from a study of T cell responses to AZD1222 COVID-19 vaccine. General study results and limits: Mostly white British, mostly female donors; authors suggested clonal diversity may be underestimated.

About this clone: The target antigen is unknown.

The V gene's germline CDR1 is SGHNT and CDR2 YYREEE (reference sequence). The CDR3 totals 16 residues. V lost 2 bases to trimming and J lost 0 bases; unmatched junction nucleotides: 5. The data were produced by immunoSEQ multiplex PCR, yet TCRdb's version contains in-frame clones alone and is incomplete. This sample's clone table lists about 140,000 clones. V gene TRBV5-4 combines with J gene TRBJ2-1; TRBD1 agrees at 7 bases. Sequencing was performed on peripheral blood. The sequence was obtained from an adult in good health. CDR3 sequence: CASSLGQDPSYNEQFF. CDR3 nucleotide sequence: TGTGCCAGCAGCTTAGGACAGGATCCCTCCTACAATGAGCAGTTCTTC.